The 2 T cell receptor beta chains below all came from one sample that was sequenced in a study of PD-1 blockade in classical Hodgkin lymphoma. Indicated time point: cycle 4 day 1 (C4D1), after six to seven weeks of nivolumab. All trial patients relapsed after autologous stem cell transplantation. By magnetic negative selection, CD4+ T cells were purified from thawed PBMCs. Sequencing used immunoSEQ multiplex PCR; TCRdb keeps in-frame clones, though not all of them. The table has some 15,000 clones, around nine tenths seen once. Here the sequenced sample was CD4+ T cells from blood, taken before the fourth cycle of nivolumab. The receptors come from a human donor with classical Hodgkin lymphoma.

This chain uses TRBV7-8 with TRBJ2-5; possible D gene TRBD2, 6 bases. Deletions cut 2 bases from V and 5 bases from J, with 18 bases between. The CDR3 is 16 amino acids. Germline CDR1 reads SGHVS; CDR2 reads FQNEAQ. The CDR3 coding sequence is TGTGCCAGCAGCTTATCGGGGGATGGGACTTTGGAGACCCAGTACTTC. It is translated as CASSLSGDGTLETQYF. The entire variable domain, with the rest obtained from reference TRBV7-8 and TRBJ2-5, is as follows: GAGVSQSPRYKVAKRGQDVALRCDPISGHVSLFWYQQALGQGPEFLTYFQNEAQLDKSGLPSDRFFAERPEGSVSTLKIQRTQQEDSAVYLCASSLSGDGTLETQYFGPGTRLLVL.

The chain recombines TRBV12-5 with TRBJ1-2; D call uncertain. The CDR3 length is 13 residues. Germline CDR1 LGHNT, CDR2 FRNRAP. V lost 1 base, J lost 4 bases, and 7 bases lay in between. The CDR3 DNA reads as TGTGCTAGTGGTTTGGACCTCTCCTATGGCTACACCTTC. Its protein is CASGLDLSYGYTF. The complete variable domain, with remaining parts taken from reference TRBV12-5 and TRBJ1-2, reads DARVTQTPRHKVTEMGQEVTMRCQPILGHNTVFWYRQTMMQGLELLAYFRNRAPLDDSGMPKDRFSAEMPDATLATLKIQPSEPRDSAVYFCASGLDLSYGYTFGSGTRLTVV.